The T cell receptor beta chain under discussion was sequenced for a study of blood T cell repertoires in COVID-19 (dated by TCRdb to the early 2020s). In the study overall: Samples covering the acute and convalescent phases of COVID-19 were provided by collaborators in the United States, Italy and Spain. The dataset comprised deeply sampled blood TCRbeta repertoires from subjects exposed to, actively infected with, or recovered from COVID-19. The samples were drawn from the first 160 participants of the ongoing ImmuneRACE study and from some 1,300 subjects provided by 6 global collaborators. Where available, HLA class I and class II types were obtained from metadata supplied by the sample provider rather than from assay-based typing. The material from the prospective study consisted of cDNA or gDNA derived from T cells, B-cell-depleted T cells, or PBMCs. The repertoires were made available in a free public database intended to serve as a resource for research on the immune response to SARS-CoV-2. Sample metadata almost always included a de-identified subject ID, COVID-19 status, age in years and sex. Findings and caveats that apply to the study as a whole: The amount of clinical and demographic metadata varied by source and participant and was provided uncurated.

The CDR3 covers 14 residues, taking in both the cysteine and the phenylalanine. Just CDR3 DNA is preserved here, 42 bases in frame from base 1. The V end gives up 10 bases and the J end 5 bases, leaving 8 bases in the junction not matched to a gene. CDR1 and CDR2, looked up from the germline V gene, are SNHLY and FYNNEI. Details on this clone: What this receptor recognizes is not known. There are no base qualities to consult, and no much larger clone falls within one base.

TCRbeta CDR3 regions were amplified from genomic DNA using the immunoSEQ Assay, a bias-controlled multiplex PCR. As for how the authors treated the data: The number of nucleated cells in each sample was estimated from the amplification of reference gene primers within the assay. Sequence reads were collapsed and filtered to measure the absolute abundance of every unique TCRbeta CDR3 rearrangement. For each sample, productive Simpson clonality was calculated as the square root of Simpson's diversity index over productive rearrangements. TCRdb re-hosts the immuneACCESS table, in-frame sequences only. Its copies lack some clones; in the studies checked, an unresolved V gene accounts for under half of them, and the cause for the rest is not known. Clone size and V and J calls were adopted from that table, with D and trimming inferred from the DNA. The sample table lists around 200,000 clones, around 91% of them with a count of one. 0.7% to 0.9% of the sample is held by the ten biggest clonotypes.

Enrolling through a virtual design, the prospective study's participants ranged in age from roughly 18 to 95 years and lived across roughly 23 United States geographic areas. Cohort assignment in the prospective study relied on participant-reported clinical history from a screening survey and a study questionnaire. For ImmuneRACE Cohort 3, a participant was defined as recovered based on two consecutive negative NP/OP PCR tests, clearance by a healthcare professional, or resolution of symptoms. In the prospective study, whole blood, serum and a nasopharyngeal or oropharyngeal swab were collected from each participant by mobile phlebotomists. Over an approximately 2-month period, participants in the prospective study had the option of providing additional blood draws and questionnaires. Blood samples from the prospective study were shipped frozen or at room temperature prior to DNA extraction.

Sequencing was performed on PBMCs or T cells enriched from blood (not recorded which). The clonotype originates from a woman aged 18 to 35 who had recovered from COVID-19. The rearrangement joined TRBV2 to TRBJ2-5; TRBD2 agrees with 12 junctional bases. This receptor has the CDR3 CATGGTSGLETQYF. The sequence in DNA is TGTGCCACCGGCGGGACTAGCGGGTTGGAGACCCAGTACTTC.